These 8 T cell receptor beta chains were sequenced from one sample in a study of vaccination and CD4 T cells after COVID-19. The treatment: approximately nine-day PBMC culture with coronavirus spike peptide pools or control peptides (ViraFEST assay). Gathered ahead of the COVID-19 pandemic (2011-2018) were the CD4+ T cells of the unexposed donor. No antigens are known for them. With the Oncomine TCR Beta short-read assay, DNA from cultured CD4+ T cells was sequenced. TCRdb passed the PCR reads through MiXCR, listing each CDR3 protein once. Among about 9,200 distinct CDR3 sequences listed, 30% to 35% were seen once. Sample: CD4+ T cells from blood, cultured in vitro. The receptor set was obtained from a human donor in good health.

This chain connects TRBV6-2 or TRBV6-3 to TRBJ1-5; no clear D gene. CDR1 is MNHEY, CDR2 SVGEGT, per germline. The CDR3 sequence is 13 residues long. The V gene lost 5 bases and the J gene lost 3 bases, with 8 bases spanning the gap. The CDR3: CASSDPNNQPQHF. Written as DNA, the CDR3 is TGTGCCAGCAGTGACCCTAACAATCAGCCCCAGCATTTT.

This clonotype was detected a few times. The J gene is TRBJ1-1, the V gene TRBV7-9, with D tentatively TRBD1 (6 bases). The V end was cut by 1 base, the J end by 11 bases, with 14 bases between. The CDR3 is made up of 13 amino acids. Germline-derived CDR1 and CDR2 are SEHNR and FQNEAQ (reference sequence). CDR3 residues: CASSLEDSPPAFF. The CDR3 nucleotides read TGTGCCAGCAGCTTAGAGGACAGCCCGCCTGCTTTCTTT.

The chain joins TRBV5-1 to TRBJ2-7; D gene uncertain. Germline V CDR1 and CDR2: SGHRS, YFSETQ. The CDR3 has 13 residues. V lost 4 bases, J lost 2 bases, and 10 bases lay in between. The CDR3 is CASSATVTYEQYF. Here the CDR3 DNA reads TGCGCCAGCAGCGCTACAGTTACCTACGAGCAGTACTTC.

The gene calls are TRBV18 and TRBJ1-5; tentatively, D is TRBD1 (5 bases). With 2 bases removed from V and 0 bases from J, the gap between germline ends came to 14 bases. This CDR3 has 17 amino acids. Per the germline V gene, CDR1 is KGHSH and CDR2 is LQKENI. This chain's CDR3 is CASSPTGETYSNQPQHF. The CDR3 DNA reads TGTGCCAGCTCACCAACGGGGGAGACGTATAGCAATCAGCCCCAGCATTTT.

V gene TRBV20-1 combines with J gene TRBJ2-5; TRBD2 matches 10 bases. CDR1 DFQATT and CDR2 SNEGSKA come from the germline V gene (reference sequence). The CDR3 runs to 14 residues. The V segment lost 2 bases and the J segment 4 bases; nucleotides outside the gene matches: 4. This chain's CDR3 is CSARKGLALETQYF. CDR3 nucleotide sequence: TGCAGTGCTAGAAAGGGACTAGCGTTAGAGACCCAGTACTTC.

The chain links TRBV5-1 to TRBJ2-1; TRBD2 matches at 7 bases. The CDR3 runs 14 residues. Per the germline V gene, CDR1 is SGHRS and CDR2 is YFSETQ. V dropped 5 bases and J dropped 4; count of bases not matched to a gene: 6. Written as DNA, the CDR3 is TGCGCCAGCAGTGAGGGAGGGGCATACAATGAGCAGTTCTTC. Translating it yields CASSEGGAYNEQFF.

The V gene is TRBV20-1, the J gene TRBJ2-1; D is uncertain. Germline CDR1 DFQATT, CDR2 SNEGSKA (reference sequence). V lost 1 base to trimming and J lost 6 bases, with 19 bases between them. This CDR3 contains 16 residues. In DNA form, the CDR3 reads TGCAGTGCTAGAGGTAGGATTGGGCAGGCGAGCAATGAGCAGTTCTTC. Amino acids: CSARGRIGQASNEQFF.

This clonotype has just a few counts. The chain carries TRBV6-1 and TRBJ2-1, with unresolved D. The CDR3 has 15 amino acids. V lost 5 bases to trimming and J lost 3 bases, with 14 bases between them. CDR1 is MNHNS and CDR2 is SASEGT in the germline V gene. CDR3 sequence: CASSRTGNHYNEQFF. The CDR3 DNA reads TGTGCCAGCAGTCGTACGGGCAACCACTACAATGAGCAGTTCTTC.